This record looks at one TCR beta chain sequence and its context. What it binds is unknown. This entry belongs to a study of beta chain features in type 1 diabetes. The overall study: All of the samples together had 85 million to 130 million sorted cells examined. The study's findings and limits: Patients' naive, central memory and Treg TCRB repertoires seemed closer to one another than those of healthy donors.

The investigators reverse transcribed all of the isolated RNA, so they sequenced expressed TCRB transcripts. Measured with immunoSEQ multiplex PCR; TCRdb has only the in-frame clones, and not every one. The sample records almost 350,000 clones, less than 20% being singletons. The CDR3 has 14 residues. Germline loops: CDR1 LNHDA, CDR2 SQIVND (reference sequence). The germline V and J ends were trimmed by 7 bases and 0 bases, with 10 bases remaining between them. Sequencing was carried out using naive CD4+ T cells from blood. The chain is built from TRBV19 and TRBJ1-5; D unclear. This clonotype was obtained from a young woman in good health. The CDR3 reads CASNDGYSNQPQHF. CDR3 DNA sequence: TGTGCCAGTAACGACGGGTATAGCAATCAGCCCCAGCATTTT.